This TCR beta chain was sequenced for a study of blood T cells in healthy people across ages. Findings and limits, study-wide: As naive T cell percentage varied, TCR beta diversity correlated strongly with it. Estimates of total diversity, which came from one million sequenced T cells, were considered to be underestimates.

Concerning this clonotype: Its target is not known.

Germline V lookup: CDR1 SGHTA, CDR2 FQGNSA. The CDR3 has 17 residues. Using a J-beta primer mix together with a sample-barcoded 5' primer, a second PCR was run for roughly 6 to 12 cycles. Each CDR3 protein is one row after TCRdb ran MiXCR on the 5' RACE reads. Of 1.5 million or so distinct CDR3 sequences in the sample, approximately 43% were seen once. This receptor was obtained from a woman aged 18-29 years in good health. Sequencing was performed on blood. The genes are TRBV7-2 and TRBJ2-1; 8 bases align to TRBD2. The last part of the DNA fits TRBJ2-7 better; the J call may be wrong. DNA of the CDR3: TGTGCCAGCAGCTTAGAGAGGGTCCAGCGGGGGTACAATGAGCAGTACTTC. This encodes CASSLERVQRGYNEQYF.